This paragraph covers one T cell receptor (beta chain) sequence. Its target antigen remains unknown. No base quality information exists; no much larger clone differs at one position. The time point label of this sample denotes: baseline before first vaccination. The vaccinee samples were drawn from two UK trials, COV001 and COV002, one of which was a single-blind randomized controlled phase 2/3 trial testing AZD1222 (ChAdOx1 nCoV-19) in healthy adults. For TCRbeta chain sequencing, PBMC samples from trial participants were taken at day 0 and at day 28 after the second dose. This sample stems from a study of T cell responses to AZD1222 COVID-19 vaccine (dated by TCRdb to about 2021). At the level of the whole study: Because spike-specific TCR depth and breadth did not differ between the two schedules, AZD1222 recipients who got a second dose at roughly 4 weeks were pooled with those who got a second dose at roughly 12 weeks. Trial participants were enrolled by age into 18-55, 56-69 and 70-plus year subgroups, with 148, 28 and 57 TCR-sequenced participants respectively. A total of more than 230 trial participants underwent TCR sequencing, of whom some 210 received two doses of AZD1222 and around 25 received two doses of the MenACWY control vaccine.

Overall results and qualifications from the work: Only a handful of AZD1222 recipients were SARS-CoV-2 seropositive at baseline, limiting conclusions about previously exposed vaccinees. Vaccine-associated CD4 TCRs spanned the whole spike protein, with dominant responses in regions 160-218 and 743-854. The 56-69-year group was small, and its depth increase did not reach significance, likely because of low power. Reportedly, close to half of the unique spike-specific TCRs recognized epitopes lying outside the regions that are mutated in the B.1.351 and B.1.1.7 variants. Participants were mostly white British and included more females than males, and it was suggested by the authors that clonal diversity may have been underestimated. No day 14 peak-response samples were available, so repertoires were characterized only after the peak T cell response. After two AZD1222 doses, both the breadth and the depth of spike-specific TCRs were significantly higher than at day 0 and than in MenACWY recipients.

The CDR3 regions of human TCRbeta chains were subjected to immunosequencing. The authors' pipeline ran thus. TCRs in the repertoires were compared against a reference library of SARS-CoV-2-specific TCRs that had been generated with the MIRA antigen-specificity platform. Breadth meant the fraction of unique TCRs that were SARS-CoV-2-associated, whereas depth meant the fraction of total T cells that were SARS-CoV-2-associated. Using the MIRA data, each spike-specific TCR was assigned both to the spike region to which the TCR was reactive and to a CD4 or CD8 class. Log10-transformed breadth and depth values were compared by one-way ANOVA with Sidak's multiple comparisons tests. What TCRdb holds here is the immuneACCESS table cut down to in-frame rearrangements. Part of the clones is not present; checked against another copy, under half of the missing clones reflect an unresolved V gene, and the others are unexplained. V and J calls and clone size are given by that table; D and trimming were obtained from the DNA. This sample comprises roughly 180,000 clones, 90% of them detected only once. The leading ten clones occupy around 2.9% of the sample.

Taken from cysteine to phenylalanine, the CDR3 has 14 residues. CDR3 DNA only is kept here, 42 bases in frame from base 1. CDR1 SGDLS and CDR2 YYNGEE are derived from the germline V gene. V and J are truncated by 0 bases and 1 base respectively, leaving an intervening sequence of 4 bases. The chain is made from TRBV9 and TRBJ2-2; the D gene remains uncertain. The receptor's source is an adult in good health. The input for sequencing was peripheral blood, taken on day 0 of AZD1222 vaccination. The DNA reads TGTGCCAGCAGCGTAGATGTGAACACCGGGGAGCTGTTTTTT. It encodes CASSVDVNTGELFF. Joined to the reference TRBV9 and TRBJ2-2 proteins, this CDR3 gives the full variable domain: DSGVTQTPKHLITATGQRVTLRCSPRSGDLSVYWYQQSLDQGLQFLIQYYNGEERAKGNILERFSAQQFPDLHSELNLSSLELGDSALYFCASSVDVNTGELFFGEGSRLTVL.